These 28 T cell receptor beta chains were sequenced from one sample in a study of cytomegalovirus exposure and HLA in healthy donors. The repertoire was sequenced with immunoSEQ multiplex PCR; TCRdb's copy has only in-frame clones and lacks some. The data contain fewer than 65,000 clones, roughly 89% of them singletons. Material for sequencing was PBMCs. The origin of the receptors is a woman aged 18-29 years in good health and CMV-seronegative.

The chain employs TRBV6-6 and TRBJ1-3, with D hard to call. The CDR3 runs to 14 residues. V gave up 7 bases and J gave up 0 bases, with 10 bases separating them. The germline V gene encodes CDR1 MNHNY and CDR2 SVGAGI (reference sequence). The CDR3 DNA reads as TGTGCCAGCAATGACGGAGGCTCTGGAAACACCATATATTTT. Protein product: CASNDGGSGNTIYF.

The V gene is TRBV2, the J gene TRBJ1-5; D uncertain. Germline assignment: CDR1 SNHLY and CDR2 FYNNEI. The CDR3 is made up of 13 amino acids. Deletions cut 4 bases from V and 0 bases from J, with 4 bases between. The CDR3 is CASSGDSNQPQHF. Written as DNA, the CDR3 is TGTGCCAGCAGTGGAGATAGCAATCAGCCCCAGCATTTT.

The J gene is TRBJ2-7, the V gene TRBV6-5, with TRBD2 matching 8 bases. J gave up 5 bases and V 6 bases, and 12 bases lay outside the gene matches. Germline CDR1 MNHEY, CDR2 SVGAGI. This CDR3 region has 15 residues. CDR3 protein: CASRLGASGFHEQYF. The CDR3 coding sequence is TGTGCCAGCAGATTAGGGGCTAGCGGGTTCCACGAGCAGTACTTC.

The chain combines TRBV30 with TRBJ1-6; perhaps TRBD1 as D (5 bases). Per germline, CDR1 GTSNPN and CDR2 SVGIG (reference sequence). The V gene lost 2 bases and the J gene lost 10 bases, with 9 bases spanning the gap. There are 12 residues in the CDR3. The CDR3 nucleotides are TGTGCCTGGAGTATAAGGGGCTCACCCCTCCACTTT. This encodes CAWSIRGSPLHF.

The rearrangement joins TRBV4-2 to TRBJ2-2; 8 bases are shared with TRBD2. The CDR3 totals 19 residues. J lost 1 base, V lost 0 bases, and 10 bases had no gene match. Germline CDR1 and CDR2: LGHNA and YNFKEQ. The CDR3 DNA follows: TGTGCCAGCAGCCAAGATGGGATTAGCGGGACTTGGAACACCGGGGAGCTGTTTTTT. Its translation is CASSQDGISGTWNTGELFF.

The chain combines TRBV7-2 with TRBJ2-7; D is unclear. V lost 4 bases and J lost 4, with 5 bases in between. The CDR3 is 11 residues long. Germline V gene sequence: CDR1 SGHTA, CDR2 FQGNSA. The CDR3 region is CASSYLYEQYF. In nucleotides, the CDR3 is TGTGCCAGCAGCTACCTATACGAGCAGTACTTC.

A single count supports this clone. The chain couples TRBV9 to TRBJ1-4; 7 bases map to TRBD1. Germline V CDR1 and CDR2: SGDLS, YYNGEE. This CDR3 has 14 residues. V dropped 2 bases and J dropped 4; count of bases not matched to a gene: 2. The CDR3 DNA reads TGTGCCAGCAGCGTGGGGACAGATAATGAAAAACTGTTTTTT. This encodes CASSVGTDNEKLFF.

This chain uses TRBV6-5 with TRBJ2-7; 7 nucleotides line up with TRBD1. Per the germline V gene, CDR1 is MNHEY and CDR2 is SVGAGI. J lost 3 bases, V lost 1 base, and 3 bases had no gene match. The CDR3 covers 14 residues. CDR3 loop: CASSYLTGYYEQYF. DNA of the CDR3: TGTGCCAGCAGTTACTTGACAGGGTACTACGAGCAGTACTTC.

This chain joins TRBV28 and TRBJ2-3; 7 bases fit TRBD1. Losses at the gene ends were 4 bases for V and 1 base for J; bases not matched to a gene: 5. The CDR3 spans 15 residues. Germline CDR1 MDHEN, CDR2 SYDVKM. This CDR3 reads CASSSGTARTDTQYF. CDR3 DNA: TGTGCCAGCAGTTCCGGGACAGCCCGCACAGATACGCAGTATTTT.

This chain uses TRBV14 with TRBJ2-1, with TRBD2 matching 10 bases. Germline V lookup: CDR1 SGHDN, CDR2 FVKESK. J lost 10 bases, V lost 4 bases, and 13 bases had no gene match. CDR3 length: 16 amino acids. In DNA, the CDR3 is TGTGCCAGCAGCCTTCCGGGGCTAGCGGGAGAAGCCGAGCAGTTCTTC. It codes for CASSLPGLAGEAEQFF. The whole variable domain, remainder taken from reference TRBV14 and TRBJ2-1, is EAGVTQFPSHSVIEKGQTVTLRCDPISGHDNLYWYRRVMGKEIKFLLHFVKESKQDESGMPNNRFLAERTGGTYSTLKVQPAELEDSGVYFCASSLPGLAGEAEQFFGPGTRLTVL.

This clone has a handful of counts. The chain employs TRBV30 and TRBJ1-2, with TRBD1 as a possible D gene (6 bases). CDR1 is GTSNPN and CDR2 is SVGIG in the germline V gene (reference sequence). Trimming stripped 4 bases from V and 3 bases from J, with 6 bases between. CDR3 length: 11 residues. This CDR3 is CAWNRDYGYTF. The CDR3 DNA sequence: TGTGCCTGGAACAGGGACTATGGCTACACCTTC.

The gene calls are TRBV7-6 and TRBJ2-7; TRBD2 matches 12 bases. Germline V CDR1 and CDR2: SGHVS, FNYEAQ. The CDR3 is 17 residues long. The junction had 11 bases not matched to a gene; V was cut back by 4 bases and J by 4 bases. As DNA, the CDR3 is TGTGCCAGCAGCTCAGGGTCCCTAGCGGGGGGGAGTTACGAGCAGTACTTC. Protein product: CASSSGSLAGGSYEQYF.

V usage is TRBV6-1 and J usage is TRBJ1-4, with D unresolved. The length of the CDR3 is 12 residues. Germline-derived CDR1 and CDR2 are MNHNS and SASEGT. Deletions cut 4 bases from V and 10 bases from J, with 10 bases between. In nucleotides, the CDR3 is TGTGCCAGCAGTGCCGGAGAGGGAAAACTGTTTTTT. As protein: CASSAGEGKLFF.

The chain links TRBV6-1 to TRBJ2-1; 7 bases are a match to TRBD1. V lost 3 bases, J lost 8 bases, and 10 bases stayed unmatched. In germline, CDR1 is MNHNS, CDR2 SASEGT. This CDR3 region has 15 residues. CDR3 residues: CASSEVSGGFDEQFF. The CDR3 coding sequence is TGTGCCAGCAGTGAGGTGTCAGGGGGTTTCGATGAGCAGTTCTTC.

The V and J genes are TRBV5-8 and TRBJ2-2; D is ambiguous. Germline lookup yields CDR1 SGHTS and CDR2 YDEGEE. With 6 bases removed from V and 4 bases from J, the gap between germline ends came to 13 bases. The CDR3 spans 14 residues. CDR3 nucleotides: TGTGCCAGCACCCCCGCCCCGGGCACCGGGGAGCTGTTTTTT. This codes for CASTPAPGTGELFF.

This chain connects TRBV5-6 to TRBJ2-7; possibly TRBD2 for D (7 bases). CDR1 SGHDT and CDR2 YYEEEE come from the germline V gene. CDR3 length: 18 residues. Trimming removed 2 bases from V and 1 base from J, with 22 bases in between. CDR3 region: CASSFGGGPLSGSYEQYF. CDR3 sequence (DNA): TGTGCCAGCAGCTTTGGGGGGGGCCCCCTAAGCGGATCCTACGAGCAGTACTTC.

The CDR3 DNA follows: TGTGCCAGCAGCTTAGCGACCGTGTCGGGAGGGCCAGGCGGGGAGCTGTTTTTT. Protein product: CASSLATVSGGPGGELFF. This chain uses TRBV7-2 with TRBJ2-2, with 8 positions matching TRBD2. V dropped 0 bases and J dropped 7; count of bases not matched to a gene: 13. Germline values: CDR1 SGHTA, CDR2 FQGNSA. The CDR3 extends over 18 amino acids. The full variable domain, completed using reference TRBV7-2 and TRBJ2-2, is GAGVSQSPSNKVTEKGKDVELRCDPISGHTALYWYRQSLGQGLEFLIYFQGNSAPDKSGLPSDRFSAERTGGSVSTLTIQRTQQEDSAVYLCASSLATVSGGPGGELFFGEGSRLTVL.

This clone was found once. The chain carries TRBV6-5 and TRBJ2-2; D is unclear. Germline CDR1 reads MNHEY; CDR2 reads SVGAGI. Trimming took 6 bases from V and 6 from J, leaving 8 bases between them. The CDR3 totals 12 residues. This chain's CDR3 is CASRQYAGELFF. The CDR3 DNA reads as TGTGCCAGCAGGCAGTACGCCGGGGAGCTGTTTTTT.

The chain links TRBV9 to TRBJ2-1, with 7 bases aligning to TRBD1. CDR3 size: 13 residues. The trim removed 1 base at V and 7 bases at J, leaving 2 bases unmatched. CDR1 is SGDLS and CDR2 is YYNGEE in the germline V gene. CDR3 sequence (DNA): TGTGCCAGCAGCGTAACAGGGGATAATGAGCAGTTCTTC. It specifies CASSVTGDNEQFF.

The chain carries TRBV16 and TRBJ1-2; a possible D gene is TRBD1 (5 bases). The germline V and J ends were trimmed by 4 bases and 7 bases, with 19 bases remaining between them. Germline CDR1 is KGHSY and CDR2 is FQNENV. This CDR3 comprises 15 residues. Here the CDR3 reads CASSRAQEPPTGYTF. The CDR3 coding sequence is TGTGCCAGCAGCCGAGCACAGGAACCCCCTACTGGCTACACCTTC.

This sequence joins TRBV5-5 and TRBJ2-2; a possible D gene is TRBD2 (6 bases). The CDR3 has 15 amino acids. Trimming cost V 4 bases and J 4 bases, with 14 bases left between them. Germline V gives CDR1 SGHKS, CDR2 YYEKEE (reference sequence). The CDR3 protein is CASSRDLGGTGELFF. The CDR3 DNA is TGTGCCAGCAGCCGGGACCTGGGAGGCACCGGGGAGCTGTTTTTT.

Turning to this clone: A much bigger clone sits one base away, suggesting this may be a read error. The genes are TRBV28 and TRBJ2-2, with D possibly TRBD2 on 5 matching bases. With 5 bases removed from V and 2 bases from J, the gap between germline ends came to 6 bases. The CDR3 runs 13 residues. CDR1 is MDHEN, CDR2 SYDVKM, per germline. CDR3 DNA: TGTGCCAGCAGTGCTAGCAACACCGGGGAGCTGTTTTTT. This translates into CASSASNTGELFF. Full variable domain (missing parts from reference TRBV28 and TRBJ2-2): DVKVTQSSRYLVKRTGEKVFLECVQDMDHENMFWYRQDPGLGLRLIYFSYDVKMKEKGDIPEGYSVSREKKERFSLILESASTNQTSMYLCASSASNTGELFFGEGSRLTVL.

V usage is TRBV6-6 and J usage is TRBJ2-1, with 10 bases that match TRBD2. The CDR3 is 16 residues long. Germline CDR1 is MNHNY and CDR2 is SVGAGI (reference sequence). Unmatched junction bases numbered 1, after V lost 0 bases and J lost 2 bases. The CDR3 region has the DNA TGTGCCAGCAGTTACTCGACTAGCGGGCCCTACAATGAGCAGTTCTTC. Encoded protein: CASSYSTSGPYNEQFF.

The J gene is TRBJ1-1, the V gene TRBV5-6, with D perhaps matching TRBD1 (5 bases). The CDR3 length is 14 residues. Germline V gives CDR1 SGHDT, CDR2 YYEEEE. Trimming stripped 2 bases from V and 0 bases from J, with 8 bases between. Here the CDR3 DNA reads TGTGCCAGCAGCTTAGGAGGGGTGAACACTGAAGCTTTCTTT. Residues: CASSLGGVNTEAFF.

This sequence joins TRBV5-4 and TRBJ2-1; 10 bases are a match to TRBD2. J was trimmed by 3 bases and V by 0 bases; bases with no gene match: 3. This CDR3 has 16 amino acids. CDR1 is SGHNT, CDR2 YYREEE, per germline (reference sequence). CDR3 in amino acids: CASSLDASGSYNEQFF. CDR3 DNA: TGTGCCAGCAGCTTGGATGCTAGCGGGAGCTACAATGAGCAGTTCTTC.

J is TRBJ1-1 and V is TRBV6-4; the D gene is possibly TRBD1 (5 bases). V gave up 5 bases and J gave up 0 bases, with 7 bases separating them. The CDR3 runs 13 residues. The germline gives CDR1 MRHNA, CDR2 SNTAGT. As DNA, the CDR3 is TGTGCCAGCAGTTCAGGGCTGAACACTGAAGCTTTCTTT. Its protein is CASSSGLNTEAFF.

The chain recombines TRBV18 with TRBJ1-4, with D hard to call. V dropped 6 bases and J dropped 5 bases, with 19 bases sitting between them. This CDR3 comprises 16 residues. The germline V gene encodes CDR1 KGHSH and CDR2 LQKENI. The CDR3 nucleotides read TGTGCCAGCTCCCCTTTCGTAGCAGATCGGAATGAAAAACTGTTTTTT. The encoded protein is CASSPFVADRNEKLFF. Full variable domain (remainder filled in from reference TRBV18 and TRBJ1-4): NAGVMQNPRHLVRRRGQEARLRCSPMKGHSHVYWYRQLPEEGLKFMVYLQKENIIDESGMPKERFSAEFPKEGPSILRIQQVVRGDSAAYFCASSPFVADRNEKLFFGSGTQLSVL.

The CDR3 is CASSALQGGKTEQFF. The CDR3 DNA reads TGTGCCAGTAGTGCATTACAGGGGGGGAAAACTGAGCAGTTCTTC. The V gene is TRBV19, the J gene TRBJ2-1; D is possibly TRBD1 (8 bases). This CDR3 contains 15 residues. Germline V lookup: CDR1 LNHDA, CDR2 SQIVND (reference sequence). Trimming took 5 bases from V and 9 from J, leaving 20 bases between them.